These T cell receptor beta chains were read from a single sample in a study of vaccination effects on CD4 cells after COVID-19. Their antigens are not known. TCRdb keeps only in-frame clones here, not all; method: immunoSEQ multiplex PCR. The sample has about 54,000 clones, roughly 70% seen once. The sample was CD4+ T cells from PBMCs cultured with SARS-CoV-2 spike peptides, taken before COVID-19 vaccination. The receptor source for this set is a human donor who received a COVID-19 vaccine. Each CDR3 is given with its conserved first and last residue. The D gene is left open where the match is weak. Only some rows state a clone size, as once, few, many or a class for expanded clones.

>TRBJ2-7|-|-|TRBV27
TGTGCCAGCAGTTTAACAGGACAGAGCTCCTACGAGCAGTACTTC
CASSLTGQSSYEQYF
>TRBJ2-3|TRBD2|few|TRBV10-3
TGTGCCATTTCGACTAGCGGGAGAACAGATACGCAGTATTTT
CAISTSGRTDTQYF
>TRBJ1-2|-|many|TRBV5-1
TGCGCCAGCAGACCTGACAGGTACGATGGCTACACCTTC
CASRPDRYDGYTF
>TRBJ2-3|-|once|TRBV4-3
TGCGCCAGCAGCCAAGATTCGCTTTCGCAAAGCACAGATACGCAGTATTTT
CASSQDSLSQSTDTQYF
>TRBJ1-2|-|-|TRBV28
TGTGCCAGCAGTCCATCCGGCTATGGCTACACCTTC
CASSPSGYGYTF
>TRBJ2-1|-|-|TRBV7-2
TGTGCCAGCAGCTTAGATAGGGGGAGGGAATTCTTC
CASSLDRGREFF
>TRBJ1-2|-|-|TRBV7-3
TGTGCCAGCAGCCAGGGCGGTGGCATTAACTATGGCTACACCTTC
CASSQGGGINYGYTF
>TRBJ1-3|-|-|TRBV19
TGTGCCAGTAGTATGTGGGGTCCTGGAAACACCATATATTTT
CASSMWGPGNTIYF
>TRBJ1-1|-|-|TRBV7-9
TGTGCCAGCAGCTTTCGAGACACTGAAGCTTTCTTT
CASSFRDTEAFF
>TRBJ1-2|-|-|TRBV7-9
TGTGCCAGCAGCCTTACTGGGGACGGGGATGGCTACACCTTC
CASSLTGDGDGYTF
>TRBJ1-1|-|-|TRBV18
TGTGCCAGCTCAGCCTCAGGAATGACGGACACTGAAGCTTTCTTT
CASSASGMTDTEAFF
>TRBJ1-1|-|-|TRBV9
TGTGCCAGCAGCGCCGCGCCCGGGGAGGGTGAAGCTTTCTTT
CASSAAPGEGEAFF
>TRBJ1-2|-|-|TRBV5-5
TGTGCCAGCAGCTTGGCCCTCAGGACAAATAAGCCGTATGGCTACACCTTC
CASSLALRTNKPYGYTF
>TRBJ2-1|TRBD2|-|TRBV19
TGTGCCAGTAGTAAAGAGCGGGAGGGCAACAATGAGCAGTTCTTC
CASSKEREGNNEQFF
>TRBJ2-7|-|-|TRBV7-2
TGTGCCAGCAGCTTAGACTTCAAGCAGTACTTC
CASSLDFKQYF
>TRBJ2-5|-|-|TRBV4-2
TGTGCCAGCAGCCAAGATAACAGTTTAGGGGAGACCCAGTACTTC
CASSQDNSLGETQYF
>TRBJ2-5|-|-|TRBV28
TGTGCCAGCATTGGGAATGGGGAGACCCAGTACTTC
CASIGNGETQYF
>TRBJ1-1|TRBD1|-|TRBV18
TGTGCCAGCTCACCCCAGACAGGGCACACTGAAGCTTTCTTT
CASSPQTGHTEAFF
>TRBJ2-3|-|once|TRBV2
TGTGCCAGCAGTGAAGGTCAGCGGTCAGATACGCAGTATTTT
CASSEGQRSDTQYF
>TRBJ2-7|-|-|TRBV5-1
TGCGCCAGCAGTAGGGTCCAGGGAACCTACGAGCAGTACTTC
CASSRVQGTYEQYF
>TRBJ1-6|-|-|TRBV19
TGTGCCAGTAGTACTCAAGATCGGAACCATTCACCCCTCCACTTT
CASSTQDRNHSPLHF
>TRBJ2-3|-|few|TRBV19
TGTGCCAGTAGTTTCCAAATGAGGGCCACAGATACGCAGTATTTT
CASSFQMRATDTQYF
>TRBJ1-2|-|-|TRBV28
TGTGCCAGCAGAGACACCTCGGTCCTAATAAGGGCCCCCCCTTCCTTC
CASRDTSVLIRAPPSF
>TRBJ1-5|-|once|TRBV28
TGTGCCAGCAGATCAACCGGATGGGGTCAGCCCCAGCATTTT
CASRSTGWGQPQHF
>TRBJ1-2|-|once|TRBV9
TGTGCCAGCAGCGTAGGGGTTGGTGGCCCTGGAGCTAACTATGGCTACACCTTC
CASSVGVGGPGANYGYTF